The 19 T cell receptor beta chains reported below all come from one sample, sequenced in a study of cytomegalovirus exposure and HLA in healthy donors. 13 Jbeta primers and 60 Vbeta primers were used for the PCR. The protocol was immunoSEQ multiplex PCR, while the TCRdb copy is restricted to in-frame clones and leaves out a portion. Altogether about 130,000 clones are present, 77% being singletons, with the ten largest covering about 13%. The sample taken for sequencing was PBMCs. Receptors originate from a woman aged 35 to 49 in good health and CMV-seropositive.

This clone was seen only once. The chain has TRBV5-4 and TRBJ1-2; 9 bases map to TRBD1. The germline gives CDR1 SGHNT, CDR2 YYREEE (reference sequence). This CDR3 region has 13 residues. V gave up 4 bases and J gave up 5 bases; unmatched junction bases: 3. DNA for the CDR3: TGTGCCAGCAGCGAGGGACAGGGATATGGCTACACCTTC. The encoded protein is CASSEGQGYGYTF.

This chain links TRBV28 with TRBJ1-5; D unclear. The V end lost 3 bases, the J end lost 7 bases, and 16 bases lay between the germline ends. The CDR3 length is 15 residues. Germline V CDR1 and CDR2: MDHEN, SYDVKM. DNA of the CDR3: TGTGCCAGCAGTTTGGGCGGGGTTGGGAGGCAGCCCCAGCATTTT. Translated, it gives CASSLGGVGRQPQHF.

This chain links TRBV5-3 with TRBJ1-2, with 9 bases lining up with TRBD1. TRBV5-3 carries the ORF label, with uncertain function. The CDR3 runs 17 residues. Trimming at V came to 4 bases and at J to 1 base, leaving 11 bases not matched to a gene. The CDR3 region is CARSPRDRDSINYGYTF. The CDR3 nucleotides are TGTGCCAGAAGCCCCCGGGACAGGGATTCTATTAACTATGGCTACACCTTC.

A few counts support this clone. The chain links TRBV5-6 to TRBJ2-7; the match to TRBD2 covers 8 bases. The CDR3 runs 16 residues. CDR1 and CDR2 (germline): SGHDT, YYEEEE. The V gene end was trimmed by 1 base and the J gene end by 5 bases; junction bases not matched to a gene: 11. The CDR3 spells CASSLFSGRKKDEQYF. CDR3 DNA sequence: TGTGCCAGCAGCTTGTTCAGCGGGAGAAAAAAGGACGAGCAGTACTTC.

This clone occurred a few times. This chain connects TRBV5-1 to TRBJ2-3, with unresolved D. Germline V CDR1 and CDR2: SGHRS, YFSETQ. The CDR3 extends over 14 amino acids. Trimming stripped 4 bases from V and 0 bases from J, with 9 bases between. In DNA form, the CDR3 reads TGCGCCAGCAGCCCCTCCCCTAGCACAGATACGCAGTATTTT. It yields the protein CASSPSPSTDTQYF.

This rearrangement joins TRBV7-9 to TRBJ1-2, with a tentative D call TRBD1 (5 bases). V lost 2 bases to trimming and J lost 5 bases, with 18 bases between them. The CDR3 spans 16 residues. CDR1 is SEHNR and CDR2 is FQNEAQ in the germline V gene (reference sequence). The CDR3 protein is CASSLTSRAPPYGYTF. The CDR3 DNA follows: TGTGCCAGCAGCTTAACGTCCAGGGCCCCTCCTTATGGCTACACCTTC.

The V and J genes are TRBV30 and TRBJ1-5, with 8 bases that match TRBD1. Germline V gene sequence: CDR1 GTSNPN, CDR2 SVGIG (reference sequence). The CDR3 loop spans 14 amino acids. Trimming took 5 bases from V and 0 from J; bases not matched to a gene: 3. The CDR3 sequence: CAWDRGYSNQPQHF. CDR3 coding DNA: TGTGCCTGGGACAGGGGTTATAGCAATCAGCCCCAGCATTTT.

The CDR3, as DNA: TGTGCCAGCAGCTTGGATAGGAGGGGTTACAATGAGCAGTTCTTC. It yields the protein CASSLDRRGYNEQFF. The V gene is TRBV11-2, the J gene TRBJ2-1; D might be TRBD2 (6 bases). In germline, CDR1 is SGHAT, CDR2 FQNNGV. Trimming removed 3 bases from V and 4 bases from J, with 13 bases in between. CDR3 length equals 15 residues.

This clone was counted a single time. The chain recombines TRBV5-1 with TRBJ2-5, with D perhaps matching TRBD1 (5 bases). The CDR3 loop spans 14 amino acids. V gave up 4 bases and J gave up 4 bases, with 14 bases separating them. Germline V gene data show CDR1 as SGHRS and CDR2 as YFSETQ. The CDR3 sequence: CASSPSGLRETQYF. CDR3 sequence (DNA): TGCGCCAGCAGCCCCTCAGGGTTACGAGAGACCCAGTACTTC.

Only a few counts were recorded for this clone. The rearrangement uses TRBV29-1 and TRBJ2-5; D is perhaps TRBD1 (6 bases). The V gene lost 3 bases and the J gene lost 2 bases, with 10 bases spanning the gap. Germline assignment: CDR1 SQVTM and CDR2 ANQGSEA. The CDR3 extends over 13 amino acids. In DNA form, the CDR3 reads TGCAGCGTTGATACGGGGACACAAGAGACCCAGTACTTC. This codes for CSVDTGTQETQYF.

For this clone: An end of the junction differs from the germline gene, which may be a read error. The V gene is TRBV5-4, the J gene TRBJ1-2, with TRBD1 identical over 7 bases. The CDR3 runs 14 residues. Germline V gives CDR1 SGHNT, CDR2 YYREEE (reference sequence). CDR3 sequence reads: CASLDTGDLYVYTF. The CDR3 coding sequence is TGTGCCAGCTTAGATACAGGGGACCTGTATGTCTACACCTTC.

This clone was seen a handful of times. The rearrangement uses TRBV7-9 and TRBJ2-1, with TRBD2 identical over 10 bases. This CDR3 spans 16 amino acids. The germline V gene has CDR1 SEHNR and CDR2 FQNEAQ (reference sequence). V shed 3 bases, J shed 6 bases, and the junction held 8 bases outside the gene matches. The CDR3 spells CASSLDLAGEANEQFF. The CDR3 DNA reads TGTGCCAGCAGCTTGGATCTAGCGGGAGAAGCCAATGAGCAGTTCTTC.

This rearrangement joins TRBV6-6 to TRBJ1-3, with 8 bases fitting TRBD1. Losses at the gene ends were 5 bases for V and 1 base for J; bases not matched to a gene: 4. CDR3 length: 15 amino acids. Per germline, CDR1 MNHNY and CDR2 SVGAGI (reference sequence). The CDR3 DNA reads as TGTGCCAGCAGTGGACAGGGCGGGTCTGGAAACACCATATATTTT. Encoded protein: CASSGQGGSGNTIYF.

This chain uses TRBV4-2 with TRBJ2-1; 7 bases are a match to TRBD1. The CDR3 has 16 amino acids. Trimming at V came to 5 bases and at J to 0 bases, leaving 7 bases not matched to a gene. CDR1 LGHNA and CDR2 YNFKEQ come from the germline V gene. CDR3 in DNA: TGTGCCAGCAGCTACGGACAGGCCGGCTCCTACAATGAGCAGTTCTTC. It yields the protein CASSYGQAGSYNEQFF.

The chain links TRBV19 to TRBJ2-6; TRBD2 is a possible D gene (5 bases). V was pared by 4 bases and J by 0 bases, with 10 bases between. Germline CDR1 and CDR2: LNHDA and SQIVND (reference sequence). The CDR3 runs to 16 residues. For the CDR3, the DNA is TGTGCCAGTAGTAATAGAGGGAGCTCTGGGGCCAACGTCCTGACTTTC. It encodes CASSNRGSSGANVLTF.

V gene TRBV7-2 combines with J gene TRBJ2-1, with D tentatively TRBD2 (6 bases). Germline loops: CDR1 SGHTA, CDR2 FQGNSA. Trimming took 0 bases from V and 0 from J, leaving 9 bases between them. CDR3 length equals 16 residues. The chain's CDR3 is CASSLAAGLSYNEQFF. The CDR3 DNA sequence: TGTGCCAGCAGCTTAGCAGCGGGCCTCTCCTACAATGAGCAGTTCTTC.

V usage is TRBV19 and J usage is TRBJ1-1; tentative D call: TRBD1 (5 bases). Germline CDR1 and CDR2: LNHDA and SQIVND (reference sequence). This CDR3 comprises 14 residues. V was pared by 5 bases and J by 0 bases, with 10 bases between. The DNA for the CDR3 is TGTGCCAGTAGTGGACACATCATGAACACTGAAGCTTTCTTT. It encodes CASSGHIMNTEAFF.

J is TRBJ1-3 and V is TRBV9; the match to TRBD1 covers 9 bases. V was clipped by 3 bases and J by 6 bases; unmatched bases: 7. From germline, CDR1 is SGDLS and CDR2 YYNGEE. CDR3 length equals 15 residues. As DNA, the CDR3 is TGTGCCAGCAGCGCGGGACAGGGCGTAGAAAACACCATATATTTT. Encoded protein: CASSAGQGVENTIYF. Full variable domain (remainder filled in from reference TRBV9 and TRBJ1-3): DSGVTQTPKHLITATGQRVTLRCSPRSGDLSVYWYQQSLDQGLQFLIQYYNGEERAKGNILERFSAQQFPDLHSELNLSSLELGDSALYFCASSAGQGVENTIYFGEGSWLTVV.

The chain recombines TRBV19 with TRBJ1-5; D not resolved. This CDR3 comprises 15 residues. V lost 6 bases and J lost 0, with 12 bases in between. Germline CDR1 reads LNHDA; CDR2 reads SQIVND (reference sequence). CDR3 loop: CASSPQRDSNQPQHF. The DNA for the CDR3 is TGTGCCAGTAGCCCCCAAAGAGATAGCAATCAGCCCCAGCATTTT.